This T cell receptor (beta chain) was obtained from a study of CD8 T cells in Susac syndrome (dated by TCRdb to the late 2010s). For the wider study: Repertoire sequencing was used to test whether CD8+ T cell activation and differentiation in Susac syndrome was antigen driven. What the research found in general, with its limitations: The TCR sequencing and HLA analysis was acknowledged to have included a relatively small number of individuals.

RNA was extracted with the RNeasy kit and about 0.45 to 1 ug was reverse transcribed using random hexamers. The immunoSEQ multiplex PCR assay, which covers 54 Vbeta and 13 Jbeta segments, was used to amplify TCR beta CDR3 regions. PCR amplification bias was corrected by using a synthetic template baseline for primer optimization and computational correction. The original pipeline was this. Reads were annotated to V, D and J genes according to IMGT and were analyzed with immunoSEQ Analyzer, with only productive sequences retained. Clonality was computed as one minus Shannon entropy normalized by log2 of the number of productive unique sequences. Public and private clones were assessed among the 100 most prevalent clones of each patient and control. Clones were defined as Susac-specific when absent from the healthy and MS cohorts, from roughly 1,000 published viral clones and from other ImmuneACCESS disease sequences. Using fastp at Q25 and MiXCR, TCRdb reprocessed the public reads and kept productive beta chains. Entries that share a CDR3 protein sequence are merged under the most common genes and DNA. TCRdb's processing, not the study's, gives the V and J calls here. Counted in this sample were approximately 190,000 distinct CDR3 sequences; around 93% of them appeared once. The ten largest clones capture around 0.1% of the sample.

Its CDR3 holds 15 amino acids, cysteine through phenylalanine. CDR3 DNA is the only sequence kept; it has 45 bases, read in frame from the first base. Compared with germline, V lacks 2 bases and J lacks 1 base; bases without a gene match: 0. CDR1 MNHNY and CDR2 SVGAGI are derived from the germline V gene (reference sequence). As to this clonotype: Its antigen remains unidentified. No much larger clone exists at a distance of one base, and base qualities are not known.

High-throughput TCR beta sequencing profiled peripheral blood CD8+ and CD4+ T cells from healthy donors, Susac syndrome patients and multiple sclerosis patients. Healthy donors were age- and sex-matched controls. Bulk CD8+ and CD4+ T cells were purified magnetically by negative isolation, whereas CD8+ TEMRA cells were enriched by FACS. Blood was collected in EDTA tubes and processed within 24 hours, with PBMCs isolated through density gradient centrifugation. PBMCs intended for TCR sequencing were cryopreserved in liquid nitrogen and were subsequently thawed in a 37 degrees C water bath. The sorted or isolated CD4+, CD8+ and CD8+ TEMRA cells reached a purity of at least 90%.

Specimen: CD4+ T cells from PBMCs. The rearranged segments are TRBV6-6 and TRBJ1-5, with TRBD1 identical over 9 junction bases. The receptor comes from a human donor in good health. The sequenced DNA: TGTGCCAGCAGTTACGGGACAGGGAGCAATCAGCCCCAGCATTTT. Its translation is CASSYGTGSNQPQHF.